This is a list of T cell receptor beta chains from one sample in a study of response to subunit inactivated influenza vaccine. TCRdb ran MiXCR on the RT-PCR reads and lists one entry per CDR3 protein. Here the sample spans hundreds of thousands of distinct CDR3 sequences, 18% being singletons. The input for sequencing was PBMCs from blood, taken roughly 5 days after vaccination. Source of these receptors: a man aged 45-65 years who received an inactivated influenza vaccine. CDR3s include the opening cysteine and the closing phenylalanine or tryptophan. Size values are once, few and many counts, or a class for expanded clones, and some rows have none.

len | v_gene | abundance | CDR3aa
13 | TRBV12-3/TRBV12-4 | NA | CAGAAEINTEAFF
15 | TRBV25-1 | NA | CASSPSRDVSYEQYF
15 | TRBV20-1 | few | CSARASGGTYNEQFF
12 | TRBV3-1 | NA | CASSQVVGELFF
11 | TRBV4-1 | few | CASSPHCGYTF
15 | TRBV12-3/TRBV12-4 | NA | CASSSVGDGNQPQHF
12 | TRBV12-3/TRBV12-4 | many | CASGYGDTEAFF
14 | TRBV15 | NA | CATSREPQSYEQYF
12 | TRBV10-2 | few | CASRDRVVEQYF
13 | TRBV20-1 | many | CSARTGGSTPQHF
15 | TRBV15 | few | CATREYGTEVYEQYF
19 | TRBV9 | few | CASSVVAGGHLDRTYTQYF
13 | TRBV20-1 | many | CSAQQWRQETQYF
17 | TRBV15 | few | CATSWRDRAENTGELFF
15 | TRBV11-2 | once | CASSPGKGSTGELFF
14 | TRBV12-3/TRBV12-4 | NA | CASSYLAGGNEQFF
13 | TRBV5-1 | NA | CASSKLQGNGYTF
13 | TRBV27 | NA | CASSGYSKGTQYF
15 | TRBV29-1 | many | CSVVRTGRGTDTQYF
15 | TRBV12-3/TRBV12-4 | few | CASSPTLAHNYGYTF
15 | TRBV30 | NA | CAWRVGLAGANEQFF
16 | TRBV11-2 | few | CASSSLRAGGAYEQYF
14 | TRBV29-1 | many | CSVLAGGPKETQYF
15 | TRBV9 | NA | CASSVGHGDSYEQYF
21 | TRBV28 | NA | CASSRPGRIDLAGGQGNEQFF
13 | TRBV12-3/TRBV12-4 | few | CASSLWDRYEQYF
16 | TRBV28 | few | CASRPAGGSSYNEQFF
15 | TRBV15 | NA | CATSRAPGVGNTIYF
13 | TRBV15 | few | CATSRVMGEKLFF
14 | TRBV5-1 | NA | CASSPHIGSYEQYF
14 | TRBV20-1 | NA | CSARWLAGAYEQYF
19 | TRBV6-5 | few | CASSYFRPGQGGTNEKLFF
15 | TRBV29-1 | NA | CSVRSVTRSPDTQYF
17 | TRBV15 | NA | CATSRTSGGARENEQFF
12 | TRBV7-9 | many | CASSDWNTEAFF
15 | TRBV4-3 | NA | CASSQDADSNQPQHF
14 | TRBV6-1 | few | CASSEQGANQPQHF
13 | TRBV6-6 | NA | CASGERGAYEQYF
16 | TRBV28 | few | CASSPGPETSYNEQFF
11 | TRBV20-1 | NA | CSANHGETQYF
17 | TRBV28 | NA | CASTPSGLADITDTQYF
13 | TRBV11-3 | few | CASSDRITGELFF
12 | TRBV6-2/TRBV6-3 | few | CASSTGIYEQYF
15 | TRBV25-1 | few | CASSELFGDSYEQYF
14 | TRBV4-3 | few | CASSQGTPTDTQYF
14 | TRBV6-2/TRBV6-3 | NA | CASGTQGLFYGYTF
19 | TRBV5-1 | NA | CASSLGGLEGHIGKNIQYF
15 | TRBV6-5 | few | CASSYSVLGTGELFF
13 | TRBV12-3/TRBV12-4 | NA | CASSLGRRRSYTF
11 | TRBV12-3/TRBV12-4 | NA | CASRSGGEQFF
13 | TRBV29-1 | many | CSANRQGGNEQFF
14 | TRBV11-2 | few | CASSLVDTSYEQYF
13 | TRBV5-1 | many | CASSLQGYNEQFF
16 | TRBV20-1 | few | CSARSSTSGRFDTQYF
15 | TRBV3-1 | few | CASSQELGQSYEQYF